A single T cell receptor beta chain is shown here with its context. This sample is drawn from a study of blood T cell repertoires in COVID-19. V was clipped by 6 bases and J by 4 bases, with 10 bases between them. The CDR3 covers 13 residues. Clinical histories supplied by participants themselves formed the basis of cohort assignment. Source study methods: Estimation of nucleated cell counts relied on the amplification of reference gene primers. TCRdb's table, derived via immunoSEQ multiplex PCR, lists solely in-frame clones and lacks some. V, J and clone size reflect that table, while D and trimming were determined from the DNA. The repertoire holds around 280,000 clones, with approximately 88% as singletons.

The genes are TRBV12-3 or TRBV12-4 and TRBJ2-1; D might be TRBD1 (7 bases). Sequences were obtained from PBMCs or T cells enriched from blood (not recorded which). The TCR was taken from a woman aged 40-49 years who had recovered from COVID-19. For the CDR3, the DNA is TGTGCCAGCAGGACAGGGAGGTACAATGAGCAGTTCTTC. Translation gives CASRTGRYNEQFF.